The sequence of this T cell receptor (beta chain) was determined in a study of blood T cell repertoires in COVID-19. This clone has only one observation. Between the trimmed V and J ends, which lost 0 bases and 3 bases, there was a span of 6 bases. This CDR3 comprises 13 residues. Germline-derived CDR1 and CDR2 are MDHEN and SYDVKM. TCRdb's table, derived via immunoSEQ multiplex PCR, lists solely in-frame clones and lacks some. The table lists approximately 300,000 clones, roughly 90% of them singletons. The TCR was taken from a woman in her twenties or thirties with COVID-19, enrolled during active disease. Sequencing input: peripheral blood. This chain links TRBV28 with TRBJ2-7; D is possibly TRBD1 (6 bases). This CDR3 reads CASSLWGHYEQYF. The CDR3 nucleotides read TGTGCCAGCAGTTTATGGGGACACTACGAGCAGTACTTC.